This TCR beta chain was found in a study of shared clonotypes between healthy human individuals. CDR3 length equals 15 residues. Trimming pared 5 bases from V and 8 bases from J, leaving 19 bases between. CDR1 and CDR2 (germline): MNHEY, SMNVEV (reference sequence). Naive CD8 cells comprised CD45RO-negative, CCR7-positively selected cells, excluding terminally differentiated effector memory CD45RA+ cells. Assay: immunoSEQ multiplex PCR; the TCRdb copy retains only in-frame clones and omits some. Of hundreds of thousands of clones in the sample, approximately 95% were seen once. Study outcomes and limitations: As a rule, naive subsets had a larger estimated richness than memory subsets.

With respect to this clone: Its antigen is not known.

Input material: naive CD8+ T cells sorted from blood. This sequence was found in a woman under 40 in good health. The V call is TRBV27, the J call TRBJ1-5, with D hard to call. CDR3 sequence reads: CASSPPGVPVEPQHF. CDR3 DNA: TGTGCCAGCAGTCCTCCCGGGGTGCCAGTAGAGCCCCAGCATTTT.